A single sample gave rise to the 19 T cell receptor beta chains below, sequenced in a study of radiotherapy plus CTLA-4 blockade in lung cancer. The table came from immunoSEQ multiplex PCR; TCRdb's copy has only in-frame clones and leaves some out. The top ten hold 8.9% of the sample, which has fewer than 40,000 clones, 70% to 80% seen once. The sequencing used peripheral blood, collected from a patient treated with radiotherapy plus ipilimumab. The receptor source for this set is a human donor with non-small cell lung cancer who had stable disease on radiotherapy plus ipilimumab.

Here the CDR3 reads CAFGTGNAKNIQYF. CDR3 DNA: TGTGCCTTCGGGACAGGGAATGCCAAAAACATTCAGTACTTC. The chain links TRBV30 to TRBJ2-4; TRBD1 aligns across 9 bases. Germline CDR1 GTSNPN, CDR2 SVGIG (reference sequence). With 7 bases clipped from V and 1 base from J, the junction kept 5 bases outside the gene matches. The CDR3 covers 14 residues.

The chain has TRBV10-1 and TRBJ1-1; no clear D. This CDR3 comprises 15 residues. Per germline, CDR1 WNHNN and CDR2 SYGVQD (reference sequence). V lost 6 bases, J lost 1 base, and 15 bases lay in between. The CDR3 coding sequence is TGCGCCAGCAGCGCCAGAAGGGCCTCGAACACTGAAGCTTTCTTT. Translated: CASSARRASNTEAFF.

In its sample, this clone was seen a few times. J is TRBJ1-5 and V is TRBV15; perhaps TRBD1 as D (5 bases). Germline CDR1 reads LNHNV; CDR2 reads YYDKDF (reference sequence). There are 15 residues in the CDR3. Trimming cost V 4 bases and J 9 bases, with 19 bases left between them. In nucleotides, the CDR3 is TGTGCCACCAGCACCTCGCGGGGACCCCTCGGGCCCCAGCATTTT. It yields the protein CATSTSRGPLGPQHF.

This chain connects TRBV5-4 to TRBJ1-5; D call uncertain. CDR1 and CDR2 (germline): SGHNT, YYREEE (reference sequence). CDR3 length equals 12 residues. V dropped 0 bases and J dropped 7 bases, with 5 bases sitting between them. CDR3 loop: CASSLVGQPQHF. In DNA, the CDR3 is TGTGCCAGCAGCTTGGTGGGGCAGCCCCAGCATTTT.

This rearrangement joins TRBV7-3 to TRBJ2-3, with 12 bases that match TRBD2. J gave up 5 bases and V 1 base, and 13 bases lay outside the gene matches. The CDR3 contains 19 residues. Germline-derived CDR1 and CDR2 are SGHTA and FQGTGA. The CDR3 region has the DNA TGTGCCAGCAGCTTAAACGGAAGACTAGCGGGGGCTACAGGAGATACGCAGTATTTT. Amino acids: CASSLNGRLAGATGDTQYF.

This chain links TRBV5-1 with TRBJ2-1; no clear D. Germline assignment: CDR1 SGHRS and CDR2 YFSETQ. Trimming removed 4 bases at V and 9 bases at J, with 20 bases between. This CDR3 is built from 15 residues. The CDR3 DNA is TGCGCCAGCAGCCAAGACCATCTGACAAGGGCTGAGCAGTTCTTC. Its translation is CASSQDHLTRAEQFF.

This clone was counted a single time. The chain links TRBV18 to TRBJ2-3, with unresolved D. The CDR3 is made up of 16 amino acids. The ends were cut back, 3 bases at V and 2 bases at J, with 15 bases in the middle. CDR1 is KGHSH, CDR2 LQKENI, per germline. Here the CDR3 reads CASSPAQVTLTDTQYF. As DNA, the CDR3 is TGTGCCAGCTCACCCGCCCAGGTGACCCTCACAGATACGCAGTATTTT.

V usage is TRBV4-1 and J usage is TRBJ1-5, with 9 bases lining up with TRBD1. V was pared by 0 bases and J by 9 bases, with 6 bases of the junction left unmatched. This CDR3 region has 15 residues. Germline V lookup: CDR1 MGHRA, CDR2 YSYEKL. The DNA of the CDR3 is TGCGCCAGCAGCCAAGAAGGGACAGGGACTCGGCCCCAGCATTTT. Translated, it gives CASSQEGTGTRPQHF.

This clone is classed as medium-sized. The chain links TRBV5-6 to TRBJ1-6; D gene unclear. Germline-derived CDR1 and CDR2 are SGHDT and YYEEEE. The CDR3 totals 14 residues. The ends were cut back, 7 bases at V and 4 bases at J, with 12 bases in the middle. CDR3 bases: TGTGCCAGCTCCGGGGTACTTTATAATTCACCCCTCCACTTT. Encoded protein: CASSGVLYNSPLHF.

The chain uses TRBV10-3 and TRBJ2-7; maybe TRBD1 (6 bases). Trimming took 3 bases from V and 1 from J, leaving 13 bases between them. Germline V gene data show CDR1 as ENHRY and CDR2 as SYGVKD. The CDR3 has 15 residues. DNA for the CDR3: TGTGCCATCAGTGATTCCACAGGGTTTTCCTACGAGCAGTACTTC. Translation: CAISDSTGFSYEQYF.

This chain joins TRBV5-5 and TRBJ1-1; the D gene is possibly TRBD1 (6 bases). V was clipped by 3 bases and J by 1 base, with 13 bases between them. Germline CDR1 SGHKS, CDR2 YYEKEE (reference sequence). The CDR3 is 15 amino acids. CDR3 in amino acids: CASSWETGRNTEAFF. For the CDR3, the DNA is TGTGCCAGCAGCTGGGAGACAGGACGGAACACTGAAGCTTTCTTT.

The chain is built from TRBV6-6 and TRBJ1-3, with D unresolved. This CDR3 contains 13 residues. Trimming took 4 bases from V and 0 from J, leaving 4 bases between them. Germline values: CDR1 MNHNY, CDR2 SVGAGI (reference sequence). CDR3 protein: CASSLSSGNTIYF. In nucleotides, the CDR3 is TGTGCCAGCAGTTTAAGCTCTGGAAACACCATATATTTT.

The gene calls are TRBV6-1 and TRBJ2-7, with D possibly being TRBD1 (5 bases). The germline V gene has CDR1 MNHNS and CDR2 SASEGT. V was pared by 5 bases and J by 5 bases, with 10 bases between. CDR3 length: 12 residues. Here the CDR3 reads CASSKGLNEQYV. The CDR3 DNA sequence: TGTGCCAGCAGTAAGGGGTTAAACGAGCAGTACGTC.

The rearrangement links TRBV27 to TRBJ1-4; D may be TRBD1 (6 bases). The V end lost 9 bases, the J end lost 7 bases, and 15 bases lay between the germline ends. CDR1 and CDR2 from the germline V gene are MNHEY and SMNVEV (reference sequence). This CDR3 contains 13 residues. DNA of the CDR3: TGTGCCAGTACTACAGGGCTGGGTGAAAAACTGTTTTTT. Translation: CASTTGLGEKLFF.

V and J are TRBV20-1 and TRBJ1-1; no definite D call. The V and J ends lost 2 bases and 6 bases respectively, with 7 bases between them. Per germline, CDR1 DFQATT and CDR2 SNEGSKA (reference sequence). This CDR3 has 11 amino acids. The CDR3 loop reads CSARTDPEAFF. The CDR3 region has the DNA TGCAGTGCTAGAACCGACCCTGAAGCTTTCTTT.

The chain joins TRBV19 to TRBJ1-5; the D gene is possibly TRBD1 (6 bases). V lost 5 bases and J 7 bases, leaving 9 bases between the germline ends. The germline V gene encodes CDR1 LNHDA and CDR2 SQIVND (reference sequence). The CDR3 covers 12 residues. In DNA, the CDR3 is TGTGCCAGTAGTCAGGGGAGACAGCCCCAGCATTTT. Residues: CASSQGRQPQHF.

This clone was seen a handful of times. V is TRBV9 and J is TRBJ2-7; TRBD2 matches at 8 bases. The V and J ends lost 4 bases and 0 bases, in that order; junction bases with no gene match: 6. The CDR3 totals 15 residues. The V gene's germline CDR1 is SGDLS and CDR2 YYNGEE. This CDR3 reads CASSLRGGPSYEQYF. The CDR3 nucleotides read TGTGCCAGCAGCCTCCGCGGGGGGCCCTCCTACGAGCAGTACTTC.

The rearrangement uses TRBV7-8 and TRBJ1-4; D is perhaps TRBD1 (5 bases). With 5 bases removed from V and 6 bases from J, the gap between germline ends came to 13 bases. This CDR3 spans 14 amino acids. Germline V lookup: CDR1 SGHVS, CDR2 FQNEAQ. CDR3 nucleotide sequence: TGTGCCAGCAGCGTTGGGGGGAACTATGAAAAACTGTTTTTT. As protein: CASSVGGNYEKLFF.

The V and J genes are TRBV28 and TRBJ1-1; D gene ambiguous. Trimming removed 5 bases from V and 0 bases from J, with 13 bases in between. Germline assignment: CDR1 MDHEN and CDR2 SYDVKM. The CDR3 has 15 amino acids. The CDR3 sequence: CASSVAAIMNTEAFF. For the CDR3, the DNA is TGTGCCAGCAGTGTGGCCGCGATCATGAACACTGAAGCTTTCTTT.